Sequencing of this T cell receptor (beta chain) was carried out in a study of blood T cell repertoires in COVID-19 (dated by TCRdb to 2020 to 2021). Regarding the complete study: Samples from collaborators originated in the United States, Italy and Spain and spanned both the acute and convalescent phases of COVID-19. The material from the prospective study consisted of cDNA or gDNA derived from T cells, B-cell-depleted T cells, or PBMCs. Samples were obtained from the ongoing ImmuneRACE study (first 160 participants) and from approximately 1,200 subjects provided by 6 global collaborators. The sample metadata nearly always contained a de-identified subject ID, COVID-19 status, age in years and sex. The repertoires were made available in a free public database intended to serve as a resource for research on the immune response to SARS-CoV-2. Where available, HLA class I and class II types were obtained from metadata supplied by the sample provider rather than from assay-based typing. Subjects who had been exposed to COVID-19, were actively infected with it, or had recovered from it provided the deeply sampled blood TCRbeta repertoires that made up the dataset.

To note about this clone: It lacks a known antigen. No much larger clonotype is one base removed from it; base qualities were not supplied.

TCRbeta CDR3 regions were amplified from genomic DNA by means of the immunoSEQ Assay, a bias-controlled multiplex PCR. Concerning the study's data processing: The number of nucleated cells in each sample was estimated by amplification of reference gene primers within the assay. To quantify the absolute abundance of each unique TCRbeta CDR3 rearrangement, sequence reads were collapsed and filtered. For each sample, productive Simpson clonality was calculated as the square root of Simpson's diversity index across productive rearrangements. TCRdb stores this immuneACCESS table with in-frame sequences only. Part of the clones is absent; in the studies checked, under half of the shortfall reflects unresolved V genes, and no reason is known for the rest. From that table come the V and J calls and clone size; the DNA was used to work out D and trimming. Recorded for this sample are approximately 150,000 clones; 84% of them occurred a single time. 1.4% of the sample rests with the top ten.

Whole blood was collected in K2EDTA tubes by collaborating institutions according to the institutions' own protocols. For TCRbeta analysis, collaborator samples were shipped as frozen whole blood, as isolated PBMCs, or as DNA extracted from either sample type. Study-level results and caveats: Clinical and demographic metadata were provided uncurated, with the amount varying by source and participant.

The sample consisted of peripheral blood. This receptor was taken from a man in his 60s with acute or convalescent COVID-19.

The CDR3 region has the sequence CASRDRGRETQYF. The sequenced DNA is TGTGCCAGCAGAGACAGGGGGCGGGAGACCCAGTACTTC. The chain couples TRBV2 to TRBJ2-5, and TRBD1 matches 10 of the central bases. V loses 6 bases at its end and J loses 5 bases; junction bases beyond the gene matches: 3. The CDR3 covers 13 residues, taking in both the cysteine and the phenylalanine. CDR3 DNA only is kept here, 39 bases in frame from base 1. In the germline V gene, CDR1 corresponds to SNHLY and CDR2 to FYNNEI.